This is a list of T cell receptor beta chains from one sample in a study of T cell repertoires in cytomegalovirus infection. MiXCR was run by TCRdb on the reads, yielding one entry per CDR3 protein. Of 450,000 to 600,000 distinct CDR3 sequences listed, roughly 12% are singletons. Sequencing was performed on PBMCs. The receptors were sampled from a human donor in good health (CMV status not recorded). Some clones in this sample may be carry-over from other donors' samples. CDR3s include the opening cysteine and the closing phenylalanine or tryptophan. The D gene is left open where the match is weak. Size is stated for part of the rows, as once, few or many counts, or as a class when the clone is expanded.

v_gene	d_gene	j_gene	abundance	CDR3aa	CDR3nt
TRBV11-2	-	TRBJ2-1	many	CASSLIRGIDEQFF	TGTGCCAGCAGCTTAATAAGAGGGATTGATGAGCAGTTCTTC
TRBV12-3/TRBV12-4	-	TRBJ1-1	-	CASALGRNTEAFF	TGTGCCAGCGCCTTGGGCAGGAACACTGAAGCTTTCTTT
TRBV2	TRBD1	TRBJ1-1	few	CASSGDRGLAEAFF	TGTGCCAGCAGTGGCGACAGGGGGCTCGCTGAAGCTTTCTTT
TRBV5-1	TRBD1	TRBJ1-5	-	CASSFLPGQNQPQHF	TGCGCCAGCAGCTTCCTTCCGGGACAGAATCAGCCCCAGCATTTT
TRBV11-3	-	TRBJ2-2	many	CASSLGETGELFF	TGTGCCAGCAGCTTGGGAGAGACCGGGGAGCTGTTTTTT
TRBV7-3	TRBD2	TRBJ2-3	many	CASSPSLAVSTDTQYF	TGTGCCAGCAGCCCTTCGCTAGCGGTTAGCACAGATACGCAGTATTTT
TRBV19	TRBD1	TRBJ1-2	-	CASSPLGTDRNYGYTF	TGTGCCAGTAGTCCGCTGGGGACAGATAGGAACTATGGCTACACCTTC
TRBV15	-	TRBJ2-7	many	CATSGGALPYEQYF	TGTGCCACCAGCGGTGGTGCCCTGCCGTACGAGCAGTACTTC
TRBV19	TRBD2	TRBJ2-7	few	CASSITRTSGSYEQYF	TGTGCCAGTAGTATTACGCGGACTAGCGGGAGCTACGAGCAGTACTTC
TRBV11-1	TRBD2	TRBJ2-2	many	CASSLQSGRVAGELFF	TGTGCCAGCAGCTTACAAAGCGGGAGGGTAGCCGGGGAGCTGTTTTTT
TRBV4-1	TRBD1	TRBJ1-2	few	CASSQDRRDRGHGYTF	TGCGCCAGCAGCCAAGATAGAAGGGACAGGGGGCATGGCTACACCTTC
TRBV28	TRBD1	TRBJ1-3	many	CASGAGTGGNTIYF	TGTGCCAGCGGAGCCGGGACAGGGGGAAACACCATATATTTT
TRBV7-2	-	TRBJ2-3	many	CARLREYF	TGTGCCCGCCTTAGGGAGTATTTT
TRBV14	-	TRBJ1-6	many	CASSQDGPFYNSPLHF	TGTGCCAGCAGCCAAGATGGACCTTTCTATAATTCACCCCTCCACTTT
TRBV28	-	TRBJ2-2	many	CASSLTTGATGELFF	TGTGCCAGCAGTCTGACGACAGGTGCCACCGGGGAGCTGTTTTTT
TRBV20-1	TRBD1	TRBJ1-5	few	CSAGGTEGNQPQHF	TGCAGTGCTGGGGGGACAGAAGGCAATCAGCCCCAGCATTTT
TRBV12-3/TRBV12-4	TRBD1	TRBJ1-4	-	CASRQATGGLEKLFF	TGTGCCAGCAGACAAGCGACAGGGGGCTTGGAAAAACTGTTTTTT